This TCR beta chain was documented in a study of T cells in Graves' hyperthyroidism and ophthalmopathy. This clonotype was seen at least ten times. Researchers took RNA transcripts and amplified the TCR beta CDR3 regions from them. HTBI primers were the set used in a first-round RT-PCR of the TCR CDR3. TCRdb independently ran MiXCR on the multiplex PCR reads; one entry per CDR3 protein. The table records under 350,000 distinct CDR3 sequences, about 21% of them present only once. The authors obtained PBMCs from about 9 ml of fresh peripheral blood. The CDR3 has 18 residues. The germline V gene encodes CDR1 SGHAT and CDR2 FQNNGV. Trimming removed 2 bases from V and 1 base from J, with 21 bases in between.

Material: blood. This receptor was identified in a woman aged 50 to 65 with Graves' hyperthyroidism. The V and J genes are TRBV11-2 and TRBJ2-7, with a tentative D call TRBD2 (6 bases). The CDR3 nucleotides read TGTGCCAGCAGCTTAAACGGGGGTCTTCTGGGGAGATCCTACGAGCAGTACTTC. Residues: CASSLNGGLLGRSYEQYF.